Here is one T cell receptor beta chain with its context. The data stem from a study of CD8 T cells in Susac syndrome. The authors reverse transcribed roughly 0.5 to 1 ug RNA with random hexamers. Across 54 Vbeta and 13 Jbeta, TCR beta CDR3 was amplified with immunoSEQ multiplex PCR. TCRdb reprocessed the immunoSEQ multiplex PCR reads with MiXCR, giving one entry per CDR3 protein. The table has about 440,000 distinct CDR3 sequences, approximately 89% seen once; the top ten hold 0.09% to 0.15%. The CDR3 has 13 amino acids. V lost 3 bases and J 5 bases, leaving 10 bases between the germline ends. Germline V lookup: CDR1 MNHNS, CDR2 SASEGT.

The TCR was taken from a human donor with multiple sclerosis. The sequenced sample was CD8+ T cells from PBMCs. The chain employs TRBV6-1 and TRBJ2-5; D is unresolved. CDR3 DNA: TGTGCCAGCAGTGATTGGATCCAGGAGACCCAGTACTTC. Translating gives CASSDWIQETQYF.